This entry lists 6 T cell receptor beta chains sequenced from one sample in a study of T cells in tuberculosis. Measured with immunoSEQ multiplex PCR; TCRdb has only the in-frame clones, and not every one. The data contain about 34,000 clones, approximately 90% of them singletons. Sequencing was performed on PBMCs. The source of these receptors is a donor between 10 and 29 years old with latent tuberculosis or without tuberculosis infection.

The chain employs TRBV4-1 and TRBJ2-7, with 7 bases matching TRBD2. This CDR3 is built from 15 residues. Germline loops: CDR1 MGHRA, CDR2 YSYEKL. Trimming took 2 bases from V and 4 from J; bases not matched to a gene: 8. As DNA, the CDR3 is TGCGCCAGCAGCCAATGGGCAGCGGGGCCTTACGAGCAGTACTTC. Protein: CASSQWAAGPYEQYF.

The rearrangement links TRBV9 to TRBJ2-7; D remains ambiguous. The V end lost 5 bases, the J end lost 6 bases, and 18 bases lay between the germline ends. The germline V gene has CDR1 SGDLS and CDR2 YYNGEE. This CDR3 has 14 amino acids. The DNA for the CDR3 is TGTGCCAGCAGTTGCGGAGAGGTGAGGTGCGAGCAGTACTTC. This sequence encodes CASSCGEVRCEQYF.

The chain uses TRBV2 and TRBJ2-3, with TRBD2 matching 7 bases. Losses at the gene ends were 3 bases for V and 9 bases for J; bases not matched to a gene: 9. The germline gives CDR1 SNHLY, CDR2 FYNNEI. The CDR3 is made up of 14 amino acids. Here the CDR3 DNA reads TGTGCCAGCAGTGATCGGATAGCGGGCTCAACGCAGTATTTT. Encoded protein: CASSDRIAGSTQYF.

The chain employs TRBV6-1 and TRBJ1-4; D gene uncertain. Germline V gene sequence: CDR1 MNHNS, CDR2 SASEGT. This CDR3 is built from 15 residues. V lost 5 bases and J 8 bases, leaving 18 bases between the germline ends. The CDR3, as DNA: TGTGCCAGCAGTAACCAGGCTTTCGGTCAAGAAAAACTGTTTTTT. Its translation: CASSNQAFGQEKLFF.

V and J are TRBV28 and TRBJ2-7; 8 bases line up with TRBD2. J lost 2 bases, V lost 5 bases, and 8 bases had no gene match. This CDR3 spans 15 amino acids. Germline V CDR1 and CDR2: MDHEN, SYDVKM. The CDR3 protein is CASSTPGGRTYEQYF. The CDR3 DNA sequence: TGTGCCAGCAGTACCCCGGGGGGGCGTACCTACGAGCAGTACTTC.

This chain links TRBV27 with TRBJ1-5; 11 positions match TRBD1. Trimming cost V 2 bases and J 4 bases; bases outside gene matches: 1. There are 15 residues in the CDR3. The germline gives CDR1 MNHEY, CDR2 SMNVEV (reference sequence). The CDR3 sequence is CASSLGDRGNQPQHF. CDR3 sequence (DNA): TGTGCCAGCAGTTTAGGGGACAGGGGGAATCAGCCCCAGCATTTT.